The source of this T cell receptor beta chain is a study of spatial heterogeneity in lung cancer. Study observations and caveats: Ubiquitous expanded tumor TCRs surfaced in blood more at resection than they did at follow-up.

Time point meaning: sample taken at primary tumor resection. Extraction of whole RNA from tumor, nontumor lung or frozen PBMC preceded unsorted sequencing. This clonotype was counted many times. Its antigen is not known. One end of the junction does not line up with germline, which may come from a read error. CDR3 length: 14 residues. Germline assignment: CDR1 ENHRY and CDR2 SYGVKD. TCRdb re-derived calls from the 5' RACE reads in MiXCR, one entry per CDR3 protein. Of about 48,000 distinct CDR3 sequences detected, over 4.5% appear once; the ten largest clones hold more than 9.5%. The chain combines TRBV10-3 with TRBJ2-3, with D perhaps TRBD1 (5 bases). This specimen was PBMCs, taken at surgery. This sequence was found in a male donor with early-stage non-small cell lung cancer. CDR3 coding DNA: TGTGTCATCAGTGATAGACAGAGCACAGATACGCAGTATTTT. Translation gives CVISDRQSTDTQYF.